This is a list of T cell receptor beta chains from one sample in a study of blood T cell repertoires in COVID-19. The method was immunoSEQ multiplex PCR; TCRdb's version includes in-frame clones alone and lacks a portion of them. There are under 200,000 clones in the sample; around nine tenths occur only once, and 10% lies in the top ten. The sample taken for sequencing was peripheral blood. These receptor sequences come from a woman in her 70s with COVID-19, enrolled during active disease. The conserved cysteine and the conserved F or W are not part of the CDR3 here. The order of the fields is J gene, D gene, CDR3 length, V gene, CDR3 protein. A D gene is named only where the DNA matches it firmly.

TRBJ1-5 TRBD1 16 TRBV2 ASSTRGTGWGINQPQH
TRBJ1-1 TRBD1 15 TRBV6-2/TRBV6-3 ASSTPGQGFMNTEAF
TRBJ1-2 . 12 TRBV25-1 ASSEVEEIYGYT
TRBJ2-7 . 17 TRBV21-1 ASSKKPPSRDWSSYEQY
TRBJ1-5 . 14 TRBV28 ASSFRRVRGNQPQH
TRBJ1-2 TRBD1 12 TRBV7-2 ASSFTGEAYGYT
TRBJ1-5 TRBD1 13 TRBV7-8 ASSMTGHDGQPQH
TRBJ2-1 TRBD1 13 TRBV15 ATSRDRGSYNEQF
TRBJ1-4 TRBD1 12 TRBV7-9 ASRKDRTNEKLF
TRBJ2-7 . 12 TRBV6-5 ASRSPGHSYEQY